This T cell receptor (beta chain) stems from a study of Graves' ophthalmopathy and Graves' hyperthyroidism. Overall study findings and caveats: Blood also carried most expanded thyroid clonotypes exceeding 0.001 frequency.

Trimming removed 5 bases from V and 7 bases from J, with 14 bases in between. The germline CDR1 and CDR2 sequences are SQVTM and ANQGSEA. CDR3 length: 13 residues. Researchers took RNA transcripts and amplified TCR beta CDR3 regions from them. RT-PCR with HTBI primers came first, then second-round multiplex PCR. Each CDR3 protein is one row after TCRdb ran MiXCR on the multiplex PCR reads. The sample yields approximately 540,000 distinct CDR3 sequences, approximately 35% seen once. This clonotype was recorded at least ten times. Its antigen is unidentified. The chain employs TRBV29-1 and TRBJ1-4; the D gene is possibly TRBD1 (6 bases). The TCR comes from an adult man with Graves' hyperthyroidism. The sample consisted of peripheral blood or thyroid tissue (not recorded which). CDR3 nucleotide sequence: TGCAGCGTTTATGGGGGGCGCGGTGAAAAACTGTTTTTT. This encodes CSVYGGRGEKLFF.